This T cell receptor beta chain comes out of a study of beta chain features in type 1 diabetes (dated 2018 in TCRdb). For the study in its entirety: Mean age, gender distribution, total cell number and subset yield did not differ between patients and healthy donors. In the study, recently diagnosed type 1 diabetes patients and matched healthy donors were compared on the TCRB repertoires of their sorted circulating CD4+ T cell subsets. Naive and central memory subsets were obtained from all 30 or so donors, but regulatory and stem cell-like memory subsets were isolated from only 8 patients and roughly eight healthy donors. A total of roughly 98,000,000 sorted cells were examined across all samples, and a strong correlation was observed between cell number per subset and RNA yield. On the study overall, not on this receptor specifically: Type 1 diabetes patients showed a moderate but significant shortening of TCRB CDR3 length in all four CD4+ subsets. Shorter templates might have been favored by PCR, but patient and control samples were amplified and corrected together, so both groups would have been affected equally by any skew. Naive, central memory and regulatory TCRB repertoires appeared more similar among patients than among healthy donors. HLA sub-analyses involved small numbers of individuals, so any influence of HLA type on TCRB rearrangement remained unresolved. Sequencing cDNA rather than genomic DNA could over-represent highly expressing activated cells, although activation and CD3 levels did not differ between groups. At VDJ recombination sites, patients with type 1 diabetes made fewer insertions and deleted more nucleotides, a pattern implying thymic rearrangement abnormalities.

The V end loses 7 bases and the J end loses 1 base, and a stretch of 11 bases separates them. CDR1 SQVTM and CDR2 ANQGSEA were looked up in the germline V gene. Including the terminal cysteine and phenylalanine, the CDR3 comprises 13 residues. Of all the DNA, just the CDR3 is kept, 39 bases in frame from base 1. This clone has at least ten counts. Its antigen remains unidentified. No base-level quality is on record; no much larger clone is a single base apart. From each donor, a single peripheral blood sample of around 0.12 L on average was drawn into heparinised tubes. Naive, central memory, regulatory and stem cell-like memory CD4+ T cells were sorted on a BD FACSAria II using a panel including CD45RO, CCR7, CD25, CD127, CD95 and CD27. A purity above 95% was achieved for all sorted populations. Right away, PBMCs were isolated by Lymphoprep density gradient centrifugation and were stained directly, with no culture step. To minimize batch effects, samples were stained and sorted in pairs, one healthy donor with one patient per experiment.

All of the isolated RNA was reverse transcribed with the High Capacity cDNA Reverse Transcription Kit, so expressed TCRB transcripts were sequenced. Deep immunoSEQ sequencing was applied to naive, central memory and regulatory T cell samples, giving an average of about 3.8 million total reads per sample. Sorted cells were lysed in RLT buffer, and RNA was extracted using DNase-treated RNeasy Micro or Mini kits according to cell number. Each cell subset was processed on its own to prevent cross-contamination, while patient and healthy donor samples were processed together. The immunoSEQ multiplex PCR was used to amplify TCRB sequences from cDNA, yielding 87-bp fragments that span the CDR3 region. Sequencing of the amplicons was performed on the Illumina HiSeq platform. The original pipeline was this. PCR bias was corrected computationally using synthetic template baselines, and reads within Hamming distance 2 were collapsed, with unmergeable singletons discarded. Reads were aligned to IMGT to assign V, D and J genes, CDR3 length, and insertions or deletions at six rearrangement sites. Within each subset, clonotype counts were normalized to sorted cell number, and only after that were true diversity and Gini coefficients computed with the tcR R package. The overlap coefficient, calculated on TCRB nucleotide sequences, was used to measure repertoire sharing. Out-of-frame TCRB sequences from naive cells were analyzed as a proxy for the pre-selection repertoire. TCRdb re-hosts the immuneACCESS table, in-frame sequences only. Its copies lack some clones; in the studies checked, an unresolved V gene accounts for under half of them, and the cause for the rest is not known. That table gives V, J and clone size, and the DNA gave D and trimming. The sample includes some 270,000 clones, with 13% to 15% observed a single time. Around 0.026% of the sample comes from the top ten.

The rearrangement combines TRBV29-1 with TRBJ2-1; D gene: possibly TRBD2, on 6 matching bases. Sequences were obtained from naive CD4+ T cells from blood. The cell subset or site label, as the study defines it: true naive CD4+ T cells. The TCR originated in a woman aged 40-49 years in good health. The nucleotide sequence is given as TGCAGCGGTGAGAGCGGGTCCTACAATGAGCAGTTCTTC. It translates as CSGESGSYNEQFF.